The following is a TCR beta chain sequence with its context. This clone was seen more than once but under ten times. The clone's antigen remains unknown. No base-level quality is on record; no much larger clone is a single base apart. The time point label, as the study defines it: baseline before first vaccination. The vaccinee samples were drawn from two UK trials, COV001 and COV002, one of which was a single-blind randomized controlled phase 2/3 trial testing AZD1222 (ChAdOx1 nCoV-19) in healthy adults. For TCRbeta chain sequencing, PBMC samples from trial participants were taken at day 0 and at day 28 after the second dose. The sample comes from a study of T cell responses to AZD1222 COVID-19 vaccine (dated by TCRdb to the early 2020s). Regarding the complete study: Because spike-specific TCR depth and breadth did not differ between the two schedules, AZD1222 recipients who got a second dose at roughly 4 weeks were pooled with those who got a second dose at roughly 12 weeks. TCR sequencing covered fewer than 250 trial participants: 207 given two doses of AZD1222 and about 26 given two doses of MenACWY control vaccine. Enrollment into the trials was organized by age into subgroups of 18-55, 56-69 and 70-plus years, and those subgroups contained about 160, 30 and 59 TCR-sequenced participants, respectively. The research as a whole found: In the small 56-69-year group, the increase in depth fell short of significance, most likely because of low power. Epitopes outside the regions mutated in the B.1.351 and B.1.1.7 variants were reportedly recognized by nearly half of the unique spike-specific TCRs. Vaccine-associated CD4 TCRs spanned the whole spike protein, with dominant responses in regions 160-218 and 743-854. Participants were mostly white British, with more females than males. The authors suggested clonal diversity may have been underestimated. Spike-specific TCR breadth and depth rose significantly after two AZD1222 doses compared with day 0 and with MenACWY recipients. No day 14 peak-response samples were available, so repertoires were characterized only after the peak T cell response. Only 5 to 7 AZD1222 recipients were SARS-CoV-2 seropositive at baseline, limiting conclusions about previously exposed vaccinees.

The CDR3 regions of human TCRbeta chains were subjected to immunosequencing. Processing in the source paper ran as follows. TCRs in the repertoires were compared against a reference library of SARS-CoV-2-specific TCRs that had been generated with the MIRA antigen-specificity platform. Breadth was defined as the fraction of unique TCRs that were SARS-CoV-2-associated. Depth was defined as the fraction of total T cells that were SARS-CoV-2-associated. Each spike-specific TCR was assigned to its reactive spike region and to a CD4 or CD8 class using the MIRA data. Log10-transformed breadth and depth values were compared by one-way ANOVA with Sidak's multiple comparisons tests. TCRdb retrieved this table from immuneACCESS and kept in-frame rearrangements only. Not all clones are present; in checked studies, unresolved V genes account for under half, and no reason is known for the remainder. That table furnishes V, J and clone size, whereas the DNA furnished D and trimming. The sample table lists roughly 150,000 clones, approximately 90% of them with a count of one. Jointly, the top ten make up 4.4% of the sample.

The specimen comprised peripheral blood, sampled on day 0 of AZD1222 vaccination. This TCR was sampled from an adult in good health.

The DNA reads TGTGCCAGCTCACCACCCGGACAGGAGAGGGCTGAAGCTTTCTTT. Protein translation: CASSPPGQERAEAFF. The chain is made from TRBV18 and TRBJ1-1; 7 nucleotides in the junction match TRBD1. The germline V gene provides CDR1 KGHSH and CDR2 LQKENI. The CDR3 starts with the cysteine, ends with the phenylalanine, and has 15 residues. Only the CDR3 portion is preserved as DNA: 45 bases, with reading frame beginning at the first base. V loses 0 bases at its end and J loses 6 bases; junction bases beyond the gene matches: 7.